The sequence of this T cell receptor (beta chain) was determined in a study of CD8 T cells in ankylosing spondylitis (dated by TCRdb to the late 2010s). Regarding the research as a whole: To find TCR variants linked to disease, the study profiled T cell receptor beta repertoires in ankylosing spondylitis patients and healthy donors. The full study cohort comprised 25 ankylosing spondylitis patients and approximately 100 healthy donors. Peripheral blood samples were taken, and synovial fluid was additionally collected from ankylosing spondylitis patients.

The CDR1 and CDR2 encoded by the germline V gene are MNHEY and SVGEGT. V is clipped by 2 bases and J by 6 bases, and the sequence between their germline boundaries is 20 bases long. The CDR3 runs 16 residues from the cysteine to the phenylalanine. Of all the DNA, just the CDR3 is kept, 48 bases in frame from base 1. The study at large found these results: A TCR beta motif of roughly 8 highly homologous amino acid variants appeared characteristic of blood from ankylosing spondylitis patients. In peripheral blood, the disease-linked clones were found at relatively low frequencies and had a CD8+ phenotype. Some TCR beta motif variants had previously been reported in synovial fluid and blood of reactive arthritis patients, which suggested common disease-initiation mechanisms. Significant enrichment of the disease-linked clones was reported in matched synovial fluid samples from ankylosing spondylitis patients.

This clonotype was detected a few times. Its antigen remains undetermined. One base away there is no much larger clone; base qualities are not given. Sequencing took place on an Illumina HiSeq 2500. Quantitative 5'-RACE with molecular barcodes was the method used to prepare the TCR beta libraries. Per the source publication's procedure: To identify disease-linked TCR variants, a new computational method was used, one built on a probabilistic model of VDJ rearrangement. TCRdb cleaned the public reads at Q25 with fastp, built clones with MiXCR and kept in-frame beta chains. Each entry merges the rows of one CDR3 protein and shows their most common DNA and genes. None of the V and J calls come from the authors' own analysis; TCRdb made them. The sample table records about 160,000 distinct CDR3 sequences; around 18% of these occur just once. The biggest ten clones account for approximately 7.6% of the sample.

The sequence was obtained from a male donor with ankylosing spondylitis or in good health (not recorded which). The rearrangement joined TRBV6-2 or TRBV6-3 to TRBJ2-7; TRBD1 is possibly the D segment (6 matching bases). The specimen was blood, either unsorted or a sorted T cell fraction (not recorded which). CDR3 sequence: CASSYGGRGGALEQYF. The bases are TGTGCCAGCAGTTACGGGGGCAGGGGTGGAGCGCTCGAGCAGTACTTC.